Listed here are 21 T cell receptor beta chains from one sample, sequenced in a study of T cells in Graves' hyperthyroidism and ophthalmopathy. Amplification of TCR beta CDR3 regions was performed using RNA transcripts as template. HTBI primers drove first-round RT-PCR of the TCR CDR3. A single record per CDR3 protein comes from TCRdb applying MiXCR to the multiplex PCR reads. The data contain a few hundred thousand distinct CDR3 sequences, roughly 17% of them singletons. Sample: blood. The receptors here all came from a woman aged 18 to 35 with Graves' ophthalmopathy.

This clonotype was seen more than once but under ten times. The chain has TRBV19 and TRBJ1-6; no definite D call. The CDR3 runs to 14 residues. V was clipped by 3 bases and J by 9 bases, with 12 bases between them. CDR1 and CDR2 from the germline V gene are LNHDA and SQIVND (reference sequence). For the CDR3, the DNA is TGTGCCAGTAGTATCGGGAATCTCGGTTCACCCCTCCACTTT. It translates to CASSIGNLGSPLHF. Variable domain in full (rest from reference TRBV19 and TRBJ1-6): DGGITQSPKYLFRKEGQNVTLSCEQNLNHDAMYWYRQDPGQGLRLIYYSQIVNDFQKGDIAEGYSVSREKKESFPLTVTSAQKNPTAFYLCASSIGNLGSPLHFGNGTRLTVT.

There are many counts of this clonotype. The rearrangement uses TRBV15 and TRBJ2-2, with D perhaps TRBD2 (5 bases). The CDR3 loop spans 15 amino acids. Germline CDR1 LNHNV, CDR2 YYDKDF (reference sequence). V was trimmed by 1 base and J by 1 base, leaving 7 bases between them. CDR3 sequence reads: CATSRGGGNTGELFF. The CDR3 nucleotides are TGTGCCACCAGCAGAGGTGGAGGGAACACCGGGGAGCTGTTTTTT.

This clonotype was detected ten times or more. The chain joins TRBV27 to TRBJ2-3; TRBD2 matches at 8 bases. This CDR3 spans 17 amino acids. With V trimmed by 3 bases and J by 0 bases, 8 bases remained unmatched. The germline V gene encodes CDR1 MNHEY and CDR2 SMNVEV (reference sequence). CDR3 bases: TGTGCCAGCAGTTTCGGTAGCGGGACCCCTAGCACAGATACGCAGTATTTT. The encoded protein is CASSFGSGTPSTDTQYF.

This clonotype was counted many times. In DNA, the CDR3 is TGTGCCACCAGCAGAGGGGCGCAGGCCCAAGAGACCCAGTACTTC. Its translation is CATSRGAQAQETQYF. The chain joins TRBV15 to TRBJ2-5; D gene uncertain. V shed 1 base and J shed 1 base, with 10 bases lying between them. The CDR3 is 15 amino acids. Germline loops: CDR1 LNHNV, CDR2 YYDKDF (reference sequence).

V gene TRBV9 combines with J gene TRBJ1-5, with D hard to call. This CDR3 contains 15 residues. Germline V gene data show CDR1 as SGDLS and CDR2 as YYNGEE. V lost 0 bases to trimming and J lost 7 bases, with 14 bases between them. In DNA, the CDR3 is TGTGCCAGCAGCGTAGGGGTAGCGGAGGGACAGCCCCAGCATTTT. This translates into CASSVGVAEGQPQHF.

This clonotype appeared many times. V and J are TRBV10-3 and TRBJ2-2; 7 nucleotides match TRBD1. J lost 2 bases, V lost 4 bases, and 4 bases had no gene match. In germline, CDR1 is ENHRY, CDR2 SYGVKD. The CDR3 runs to 15 residues. The CDR3 DNA reads as TGTGCCATCAGTGGGCAAGGGGGCAACACCGGGGAGCTGTTTTTT. It yields the protein CAISGQGGNTGELFF.

The chain employs TRBV18 and TRBJ1-6; D may be TRBD1 (5 bases). The germline V gene has CDR1 KGHSH and CDR2 LQKENI. CDR3 length: 14 residues. With 3 bases removed from V and 10 bases from J, the gap between germline ends came to 13 bases. CDR3 amino acids: CASSPREKESPLHF. DNA of the CDR3: TGTGCCAGCTCACCCAGGGAGAAGGAGTCACCCCTCCACTTT.

This clonotype has just a few counts. This chain links TRBV19 with TRBJ2-1, with 10 bases aligning to TRBD2. The germline V gene encodes CDR1 LNHDA and CDR2 SQIVND (reference sequence). There are 16 residues in the CDR3. V lost 6 bases and J lost 4; bases outside the gene matches: 9. CDR3 in amino acids: CASSAHSGRFYNEQFF. In nucleotides, the CDR3 is TGTGCCAGTAGCGCCCATAGCGGGAGGTTTTACAATGAGCAGTTCTTC.

This rearrangement joins TRBV30 to TRBJ2-7, with 8 bases fitting TRBD2. V lost 2 bases, J lost 0 bases, and 9 bases stayed unmatched. The CDR3 is made up of 16 amino acids. Germline-derived CDR1 and CDR2 are GTSNPN and SVGIG (reference sequence). CDR3 bases: TGTGCCTGGAGTCCTCTTACTAGCGGCATCTCCTACGAGCAGTACTTC. It codes for CAWSPLTSGISYEQYF.

The rearrangement links TRBV24-1 to TRBJ2-7; 11 nucleotides match TRBD2. Per the germline V gene, CDR1 is KGHDR and CDR2 is SFDVKD. The CDR3 has 15 residues. Trimming at V came to 5 bases and at J to 3 bases, leaving 5 bases not matched to a gene. The CDR3 region has the DNA TGTGCCACCAGTGGGTCCGGGACTAGCGGCTACGAGCAGTACTTC. Amino acid sequence: CATSGSGTSGYEQYF.

This clonotype has at least ten counts. The genes are TRBV7-3 and TRBJ2-3; TRBD2 matches 12 bases. The CDR3 runs 16 residues. The J segment lost 5 bases and the V segment lost 1 base, leaving 4 bases of the junction unmatched. From germline, CDR1 is SGHTA and CDR2 FQGTGA. The CDR3 is CASSLNPTSGGDTQYF. As DNA, the CDR3 is TGTGCCAGCAGCTTAAACCCGACTAGCGGGGGAGATACGCAGTATTTT.

This clonotype appeared a few times. The gene calls are TRBV10-3 and TRBJ1-2, with D uncertain. With 6 bases removed from V and 3 bases from J, the gap between germline ends came to 11 bases. CDR3 length: 13 amino acids. Germline V lookup: CDR1 ENHRY, CDR2 SYGVKD. In DNA form, the CDR3 reads TGTGCCATCAGGGACCTAGACGACTATGGCTACACCTTC. It yields the protein CAIRDLDDYGYTF.

The J gene is TRBJ2-2, the V gene TRBV7-9; the match to TRBD2 covers 7 bases. The CDR3 sequence is 16 residues long. Trimming took 1 base from V and 2 from J; bases not matched to a gene: 4. Germline CDR1 and CDR2: SEHNR and FQNEAQ (reference sequence). CDR3 loop: CASSLGSGANTGELFF. The CDR3 DNA reads as TGTGCCAGCAGCTTAGGGAGCGGGGCCAACACCGGGGAGCTGTTTTTT.

This clonotype was found many times. J is TRBJ1-2 and V is TRBV27; weak D call: TRBD1 (5 bases). There are 16 residues in the CDR3. Germline-derived CDR1 and CDR2 are MNHEY and SMNVEV (reference sequence). Deletions cut 0 bases from V and 4 bases from J, with 15 bases between. The DNA for the CDR3 is TGTGCCAGCAGTTTATCGGGTCAGGGAGGAATCTATGGCTACACCTTC. This translates into CASSLSGQGGIYGYTF.

This clonotype was seen ten or more times. The chain couples TRBV20-1 to TRBJ1-5, with 7 bases identical to TRBD1. Trimming at V came to 5 bases and at J to 0 bases, leaving 7 bases not matched to a gene. The CDR3 is made up of 15 amino acids. Germline V CDR1 and CDR2: DFQATT, SNEGSKA (reference sequence). The chain's CDR3 is CSALRQGTSNQPQHF. In DNA form, the CDR3 reads TGCAGTGCTTTACGACAGGGCACTAGCAATCAGCCCCAGCATTTT.

The CDR3 loop is CASSLMQGYSPLHF. CDR3 DNA: TGTGCCAGCAGTTTAATGCAGGGCTATTCACCCCTCCACTTT. The rearrangement uses TRBV12-3 or TRBV12-4 and TRBJ1-6, with D possibly being TRBD1 (5 bases). The ends were cut back, 2 bases at V and 8 bases at J, with 10 bases in the middle. This CDR3 region has 14 residues.

This clonotype was counted at least ten times. The chain has TRBV28 and TRBJ1-5; 7 positions agree with TRBD1. Germline values: CDR1 MDHEN, CDR2 SYDVKM. V lost 4 bases and J lost 1; bases outside the gene matches: 7. CDR3 length: 16 residues. In nucleotides, the CDR3 is TGTGCCAGCAGTTGGCGTGCACAGGGGAGCAATCAGCCCCAGCATTTT. Translating gives CASSWRAQGSNQPQHF.

V is TRBV20-1 and J is TRBJ2-7, with 9 nucleotides matching TRBD2. CDR3 length equals 13 residues. Germline CDR1 is DFQATT and CDR2 is SNEGSKA (reference sequence). V was clipped by 6 bases and J by 3 bases; unmatched bases: 6. The CDR3 DNA reads as TGCAGTGCCCGGACTAGCGAAATCTACGAGCAGTACTTC. Amino acid sequence: CSARTSEIYEQYF.

This clonotype was counted ten times or more. The rearrangement joins TRBV7-6 to TRBJ1-4, with 9 bases that match TRBD1. The CDR3 covers 14 residues. V lost 5 bases to trimming and J lost 7 bases; unmatched junction nucleotides: 5. Germline V CDR1 and CDR2: SGHVS, FNYEAQ. DNA for the CDR3: TGTGCCAGCAGCCCGGGACAGGGCGGTGAAAAACTGTTTTTT. It codes for CASSPGQGGEKLFF.

This clonotype was detected many times. V is TRBV28 and J is TRBJ1-1; D remains unclear. The CDR3 has 14 residues. From germline, CDR1 is MDHEN and CDR2 SYDVKM. Trimming removed 5 bases at V and 2 bases at J, with 12 bases between. CDR3 in amino acids: CASSQVRVNTEAFF. For the CDR3, the DNA is TGTGCCAGCAGTCAAGTCAGAGTTAACACTGAAGCTTTCTTT.

This clonotype occurred many times. This chain links TRBV11-2 with TRBJ1-4; maybe TRBD1 (6 bases). V gave up 4 bases and J gave up 2 bases, with 14 bases separating them. The CDR3 is 16 amino acids. Germline V gene data show CDR1 as SGHAT and CDR2 as FQNNGV. CDR3 protein: CASSSVPGVTNEKLFF. The CDR3 DNA is TGTGCCAGCAGCTCAGTTCCAGGGGTGACTAATGAAAAACTGTTTTTT.